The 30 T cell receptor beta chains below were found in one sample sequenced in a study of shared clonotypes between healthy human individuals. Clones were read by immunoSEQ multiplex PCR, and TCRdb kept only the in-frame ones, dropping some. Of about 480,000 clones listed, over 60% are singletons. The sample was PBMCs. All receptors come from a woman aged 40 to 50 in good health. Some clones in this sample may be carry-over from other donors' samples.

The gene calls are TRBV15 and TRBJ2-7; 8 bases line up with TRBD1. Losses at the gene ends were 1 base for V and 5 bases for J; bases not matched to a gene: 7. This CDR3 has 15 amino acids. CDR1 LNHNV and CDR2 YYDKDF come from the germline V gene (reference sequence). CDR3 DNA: TGTGCCACCAGCAGAGCAGGGGGCGCCGTTGACGAGCAGTACTTC. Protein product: CATSRAGGAVDEQYF.

The CDR3 DNA reads as TGCAGCGTGTCTGGACAGAACAATAATGAAAAACTGTTTTTT. As protein: CSVSGQNNNEKLFF. The chain combines TRBV29-1 with TRBJ1-4, with TRBD1 as a possible D gene (6 bases). The CDR3 consists of 14 residues. Trimming left V 6 bases short and J 4 bases short, with 15 bases between. CDR1 and CDR2 (germline): SQVTM, ANQGSEA.

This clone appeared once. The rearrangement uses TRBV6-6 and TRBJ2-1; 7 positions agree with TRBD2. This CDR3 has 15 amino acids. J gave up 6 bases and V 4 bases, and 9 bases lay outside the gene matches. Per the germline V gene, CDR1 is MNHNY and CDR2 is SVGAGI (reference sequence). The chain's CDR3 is CASSLAGVGRNEQFF. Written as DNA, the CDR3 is TGTGCCAGCAGTTTGGCGGGGGTGGGACGCAATGAGCAGTTCTTC.

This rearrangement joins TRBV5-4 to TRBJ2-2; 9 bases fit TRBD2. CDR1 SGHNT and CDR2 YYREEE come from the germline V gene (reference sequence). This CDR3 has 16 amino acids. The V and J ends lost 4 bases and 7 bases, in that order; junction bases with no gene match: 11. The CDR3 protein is CASSHRASGNNGELFF. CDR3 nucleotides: TGTGCCAGCAGCCATCGGGCTAGCGGGAATAACGGGGAGCTGTTTTTT.

The CDR3, as DNA: TGTGCCAGCGGGTCCACAGATACGCAGTATTTT. Protein sequence: CASGSTDTQYF. V and J are TRBV5-4 and TRBJ2-3; D gene uncertain. V was shortened by 7 bases and J by 2 bases, with 5 bases between the two germline ends. Germline CDR1 reads SGHNT; CDR2 reads YYREEE (reference sequence). The CDR3 totals 11 residues.

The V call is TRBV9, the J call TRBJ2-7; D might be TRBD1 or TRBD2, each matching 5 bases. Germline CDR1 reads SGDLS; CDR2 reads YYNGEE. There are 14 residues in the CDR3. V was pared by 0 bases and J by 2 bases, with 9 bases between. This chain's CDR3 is CASSVGGDPYEQYF. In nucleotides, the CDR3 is TGTGCCAGCAGCGTAGGTGGGGACCCCTACGAGCAGTACTTC.

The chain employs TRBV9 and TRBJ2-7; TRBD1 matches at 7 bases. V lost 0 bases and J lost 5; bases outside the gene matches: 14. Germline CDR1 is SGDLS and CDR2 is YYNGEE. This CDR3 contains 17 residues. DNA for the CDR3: TGTGCCAGCAGCGTAGGTTTAGTTGGAGACAGGGCCCACGAGCAGTACTTC. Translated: CASSVGLVGDRAHEQYF.

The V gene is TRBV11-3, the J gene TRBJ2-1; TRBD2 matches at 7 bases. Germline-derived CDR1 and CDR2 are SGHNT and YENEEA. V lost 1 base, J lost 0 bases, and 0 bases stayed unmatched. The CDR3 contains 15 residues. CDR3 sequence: CASSLGTSSYNEQFF. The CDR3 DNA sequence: TGTGCCAGCAGCTTAGGGACTAGCTCCTACAATGAGCAGTTCTTC.

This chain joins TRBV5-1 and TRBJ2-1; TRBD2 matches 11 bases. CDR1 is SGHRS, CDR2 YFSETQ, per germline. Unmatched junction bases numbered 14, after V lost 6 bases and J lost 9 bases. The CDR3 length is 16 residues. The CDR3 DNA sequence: TGCGCCAGCACCAAGAACCCCGGGACTAGCGGATCTGAGCAGTTCTTC. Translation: CASTKNPGTSGSEQFF.

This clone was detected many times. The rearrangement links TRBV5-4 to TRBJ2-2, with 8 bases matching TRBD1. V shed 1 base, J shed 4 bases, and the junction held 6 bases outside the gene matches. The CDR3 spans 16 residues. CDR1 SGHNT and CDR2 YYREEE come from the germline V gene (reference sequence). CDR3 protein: CASSLNRGAGTGELFF. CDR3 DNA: TGTGCCAGCAGCTTGAACAGGGGGGCGGGCACCGGGGAGCTGTTTTTT.

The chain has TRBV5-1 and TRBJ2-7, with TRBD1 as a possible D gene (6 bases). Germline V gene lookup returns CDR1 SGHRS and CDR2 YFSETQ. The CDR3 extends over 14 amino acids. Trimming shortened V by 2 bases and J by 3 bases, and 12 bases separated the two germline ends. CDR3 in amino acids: CASSFGGGYYEQYF. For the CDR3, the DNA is TGCGCCAGCAGCTTTGGGGGCGGATACTACGAGCAGTACTTC.

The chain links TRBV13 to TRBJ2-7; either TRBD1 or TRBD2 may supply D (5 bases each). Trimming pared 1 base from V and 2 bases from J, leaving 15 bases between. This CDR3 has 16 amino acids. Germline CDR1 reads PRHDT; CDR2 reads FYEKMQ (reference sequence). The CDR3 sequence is CASSLVKERGAYEQYF. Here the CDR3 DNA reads TGTGCCAGCAGCTTAGTCAAGGAAAGGGGAGCCTACGAGCAGTACTTC.

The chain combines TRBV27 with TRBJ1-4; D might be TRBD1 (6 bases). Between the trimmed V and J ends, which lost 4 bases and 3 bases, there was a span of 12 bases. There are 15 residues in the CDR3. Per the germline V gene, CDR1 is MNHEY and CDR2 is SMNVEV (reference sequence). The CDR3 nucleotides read TGTGCCAGCAGTTCGGACAGTCCCGCTAATGAAAAACTGTTTTTT. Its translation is CASSSDSPANEKLFF.

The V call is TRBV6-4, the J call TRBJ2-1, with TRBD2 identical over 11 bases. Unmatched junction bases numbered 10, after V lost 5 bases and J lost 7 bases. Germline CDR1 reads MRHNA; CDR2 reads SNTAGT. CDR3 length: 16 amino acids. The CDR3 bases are TGTGCCAGCAGTAAACTAGCGGGAGTGAGGGGGAATGAGCAGTTCTTC. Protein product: CASSKLAGVRGNEQFF.

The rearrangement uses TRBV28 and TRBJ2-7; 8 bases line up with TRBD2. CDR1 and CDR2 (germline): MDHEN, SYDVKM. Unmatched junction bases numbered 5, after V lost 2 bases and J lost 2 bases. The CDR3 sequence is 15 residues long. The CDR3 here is CASSLVTSGTYEQYF. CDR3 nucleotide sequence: TGTGCCAGCAGTTTAGTAACTAGCGGTACCTACGAGCAGTACTTC.

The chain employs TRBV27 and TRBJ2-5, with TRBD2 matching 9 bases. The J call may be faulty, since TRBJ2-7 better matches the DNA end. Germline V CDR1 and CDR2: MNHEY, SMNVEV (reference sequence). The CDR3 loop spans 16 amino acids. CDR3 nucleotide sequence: TGTGCCAGCAGTTTATCGGCTAGCGGGAACTACTACGAGCAGTACTTC. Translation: CASSLSASGNYYEQYF.

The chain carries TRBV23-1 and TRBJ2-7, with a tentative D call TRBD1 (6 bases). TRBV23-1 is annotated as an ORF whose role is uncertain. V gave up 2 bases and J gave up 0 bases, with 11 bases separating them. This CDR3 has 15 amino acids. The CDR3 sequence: CASSQRRGFSYEQYF. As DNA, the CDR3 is TGCGCCAGCAGTCAACGCAGGGGATTCTCCTACGAGCAGTACTTC.

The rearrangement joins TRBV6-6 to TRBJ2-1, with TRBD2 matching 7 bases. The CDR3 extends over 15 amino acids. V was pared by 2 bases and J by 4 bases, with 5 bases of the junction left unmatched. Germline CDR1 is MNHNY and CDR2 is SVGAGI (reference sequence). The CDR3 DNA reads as TGTGCCAGCAGTTACCCTGGTAGCGGGTACAATGAGCAGTTCTTC. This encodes CASSYPGSGYNEQFF.

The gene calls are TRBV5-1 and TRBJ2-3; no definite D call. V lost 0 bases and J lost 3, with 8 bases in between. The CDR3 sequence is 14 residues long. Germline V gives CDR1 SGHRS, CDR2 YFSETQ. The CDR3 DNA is TGCGCCAGCAGCTTGGTCCCGAGGACAGATACGCAGTATTTT. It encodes CASSLVPRTDTQYF.

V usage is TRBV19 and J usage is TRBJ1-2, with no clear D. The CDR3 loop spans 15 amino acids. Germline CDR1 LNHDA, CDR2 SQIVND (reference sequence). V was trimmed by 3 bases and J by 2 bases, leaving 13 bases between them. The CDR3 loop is CASSMGGGPNYGYTF. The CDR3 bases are TGTGCCAGTAGTATGGGAGGCGGACCCAACTATGGCTACACCTTC.

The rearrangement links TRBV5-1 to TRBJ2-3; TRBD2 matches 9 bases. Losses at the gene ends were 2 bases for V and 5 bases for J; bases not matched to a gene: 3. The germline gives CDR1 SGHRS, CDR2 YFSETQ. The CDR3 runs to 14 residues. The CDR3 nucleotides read TGCGCCAGCAGCTTCCCAGCGGGAGGAGATACGCAGTATTTT. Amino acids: CASSFPAGGDTQYF.

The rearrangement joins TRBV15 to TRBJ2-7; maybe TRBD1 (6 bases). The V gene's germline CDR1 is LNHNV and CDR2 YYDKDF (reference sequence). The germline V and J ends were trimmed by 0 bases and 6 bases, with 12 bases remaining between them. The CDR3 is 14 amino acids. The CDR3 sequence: CATSREISGAEQYF. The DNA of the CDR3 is TGTGCCACCAGCAGAGAAATATCAGGGGCCGAGCAGTACTTC.

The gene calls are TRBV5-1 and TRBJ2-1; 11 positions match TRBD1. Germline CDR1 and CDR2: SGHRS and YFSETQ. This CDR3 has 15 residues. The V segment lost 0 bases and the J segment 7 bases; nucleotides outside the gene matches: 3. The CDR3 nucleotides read TGCGCCAGCAGCTTGGAGGACAGGGGGCTGAATGAGCAGTTCTTC. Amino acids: CASSLEDRGLNEQFF. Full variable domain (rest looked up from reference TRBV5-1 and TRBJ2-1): KAGVTQTPRYLIKTRGQQVTLSCSPISGHRSVSWYQQTPGQGLQFLFEYFSETQRNKGNFPGRFSGRQFSNSRSEMNVSTLELGDSALYLCASSLEDRGLNEQFFGPGTRLTVL.

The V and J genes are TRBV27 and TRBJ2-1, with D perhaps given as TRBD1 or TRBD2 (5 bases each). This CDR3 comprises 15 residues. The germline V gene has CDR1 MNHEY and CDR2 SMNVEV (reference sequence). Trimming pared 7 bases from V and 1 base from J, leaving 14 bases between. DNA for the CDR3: TGTGCCAGCAAATACCCGGGACGGTCCTACAATGAGCAGTTCTTC. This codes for CASKYPGRSYNEQFF.

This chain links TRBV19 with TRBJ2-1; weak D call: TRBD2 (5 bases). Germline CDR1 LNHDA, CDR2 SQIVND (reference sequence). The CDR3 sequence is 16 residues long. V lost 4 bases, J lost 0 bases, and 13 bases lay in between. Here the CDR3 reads CASSKNPGSSYNEQFF. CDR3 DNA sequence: TGTGCCAGTAGTAAGAACCCGGGGAGCTCCTACAATGAGCAGTTCTTC.

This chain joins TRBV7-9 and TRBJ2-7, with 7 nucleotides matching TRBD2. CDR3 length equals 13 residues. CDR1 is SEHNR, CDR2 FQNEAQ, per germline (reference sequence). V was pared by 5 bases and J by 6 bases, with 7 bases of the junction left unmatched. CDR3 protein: CASSPPGGSEQYF. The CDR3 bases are TGTGCCAGCAGCCCCCCGGGAGGTAGCGAGCAGTACTTC.

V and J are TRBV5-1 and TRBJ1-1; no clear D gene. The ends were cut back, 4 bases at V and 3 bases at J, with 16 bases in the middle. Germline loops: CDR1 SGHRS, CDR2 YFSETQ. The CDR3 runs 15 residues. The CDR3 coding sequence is TGCGCCAGCAGCCCCCGTGATGGGGTGGACACTGAAGCTTTCTTT. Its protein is CASSPRDGVDTEAFF.

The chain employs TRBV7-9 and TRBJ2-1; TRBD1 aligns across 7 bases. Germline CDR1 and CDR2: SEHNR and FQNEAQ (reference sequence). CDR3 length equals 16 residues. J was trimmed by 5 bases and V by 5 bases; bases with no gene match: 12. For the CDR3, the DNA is TGTGCCAGCAGCACATACCGGGACAGATACAACAATGAGCAGTTCTTC. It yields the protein CASSTYRDRYNNEQFF.

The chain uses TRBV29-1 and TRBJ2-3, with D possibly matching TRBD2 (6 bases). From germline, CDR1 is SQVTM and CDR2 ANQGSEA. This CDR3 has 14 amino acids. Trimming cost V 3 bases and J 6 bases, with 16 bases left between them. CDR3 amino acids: CSVDKEGRRDTQYF. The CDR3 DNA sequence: TGCAGCGTTGATAAGGAGGGTCGAAGGGATACGCAGTATTTT.

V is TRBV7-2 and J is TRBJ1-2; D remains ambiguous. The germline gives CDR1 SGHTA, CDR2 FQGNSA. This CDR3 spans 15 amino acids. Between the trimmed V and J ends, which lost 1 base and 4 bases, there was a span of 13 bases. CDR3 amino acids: CASSLEPGSPYGYTF. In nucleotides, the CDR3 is TGTGCCAGCAGCTTAGAGCCCGGCAGCCCCTATGGCTACACCTTC.